The 22 T cell receptor beta chains below come from one sample, sequenced in a study of a mutant IDH1 vaccine in newly diagnosed glioma. Documented time point: baseline, week 1 (first vaccination visit). Sample treatment: pre-vaccination baseline after standard-of-care therapy. Sequenced by immunoSEQ multiplex PCR; TCRdb stores in-frame clones only, minus some. The data hold roughly 51,000 clones, with 86% observed a single time. Sequenced here: PBMCs, sampled from a glioma patient treated with radiotherapy, temozolomide or both. The origin of the receptors is a man aged 35-49 years with glioma.

This clone showed up just once. The chain employs TRBV11-3 and TRBJ2-5, with D possibly matching TRBD2 (5 bases). The V end was cut by 5 bases, the J end by 4 bases, with 11 bases between. Germline V gene sequence: CDR1 SGHNT, CDR2 YENEEA. The CDR3 covers 13 residues. DNA of the CDR3: TGTGCCAGCAGCCCCGGGGTAAGAGAGACCCAGTACTTC. Protein product: CASSPGVRETQYF.

The rearrangement uses TRBV5-4 and TRBJ2-7; D gene uncertain. Germline V lookup: CDR1 SGHNT, CDR2 YYREEE (reference sequence). This CDR3 has 15 residues. Trimming removed 2 bases from V and 2 bases from J, with 14 bases in between. For the CDR3, the DNA is TGTGCCAGCAGCTTATTAAGCGACCAGACCTACGAGCAGTACTTC. The encoded protein is CASSLLSDQTYEQYF.

This clone is termed medium-sized. The V and J genes are TRBV5-4 and TRBJ2-5; a possible D gene is TRBD2 (8 bases). This CDR3 spans 14 amino acids. CDR1 is SGHNT, CDR2 YYREEE, per germline (reference sequence). V was shortened by 6 bases and J by 5 bases, with 17 bases between the two germline ends. CDR3 amino acids: CASNLREGAETQYF. The CDR3 DNA reads TGTGCCAGCAACCTACGGGAGGGGGCGGAGACCCAGTACTTC.

The chain carries TRBV5-6 and TRBJ1-1; 8 bases are shared with TRBD1. The CDR3 has 16 residues. Germline V gives CDR1 SGHDT, CDR2 YYEEEE. After removal of 4 bases from V and 0 bases from J, the junction contained 8 bases not matched to a gene. The CDR3 bases are TGTGCCAGCAGCAGGCCCGGACAGGGACTGAACACTGAAGCTTTCTTT. This sequence encodes CASSRPGQGLNTEAFF.

This clone was seen a handful of times. This chain uses TRBV6-5 with TRBJ1-4; D is ambiguous. The CDR3 has 15 residues. Deletions cut 6 bases from V and 0 bases from J, with 11 bases between. From germline, CDR1 is MNHEY and CDR2 SVGAGI. CDR3 in amino acids: CASRRDSTTNEKLFF. CDR3 coding DNA: TGTGCCAGCAGACGAGACTCTACAACTAATGAAAAACTGTTTTTT.

Written as DNA, the CDR3 is TGTGCCAGCTCAGAGGGGCAGATGGATGGCTACACCTTC. It encodes CASSEGQMDGYTF. This chain links TRBV18 with TRBJ1-2, with D possibly being TRBD1 (5 bases). There are 13 residues in the CDR3. V was cut by 5 bases and J by 6 bases, with 13 bases left in between. The germline V gene has CDR1 KGHSH and CDR2 LQKENI. Complete variable domain (other parts from reference TRBV18 and TRBJ1-2): NAGVMQNPRHLVRRRGQEARLRCSPMKGHSHVYWYRQLPEEGLKFMVYLQKENIIDESGMPKERFSAEFPKEGPSILRIQQVVRGDSAAYFCASSEGQMDGYTFGSGTRLTVV.

This chain joins TRBV29-1 and TRBJ2-7; either TRBD1 or TRBD2 may fit D (5 bases each). This CDR3 is 12 amino acids long. CDR1 is SQVTM and CDR2 is ANQGSEA in the germline V gene. The V gene lost 4 bases and the J gene lost 3 bases, with 10 bases spanning the gap. The CDR3 DNA follows: TGCAGCGTTGCGGGGCAGGGCTACGAGCAGTACTTC. Its protein product is CSVAGQGYEQYF.

The rearrangement links TRBV20-1 to TRBJ1-2; a possible D gene is TRBD1 (5 bases). The CDR3 sequence is 11 residues long. The germline CDR1 and CDR2 sequences are DFQATT and SNEGSKA (reference sequence). The CDR3 reads CTAGQVYGYTF. CDR3 DNA: TGCACTGCGGGGCAGGTGTATGGCTACACCTTC.

The gene calls are TRBV10-3 and TRBJ1-1; the D is unclear. Germline assignment: CDR1 ENHRY and CDR2 SYGVKD. Trimming took off 10 bases at V and 0 bases at J, with 18 bases between the two ends. The CDR3 has 15 amino acids. The CDR3 region is CATWPSSPMNTEAFF. The DNA for the CDR3 is TGTGCCACCTGGCCCTCCAGCCCAATGAACACTGAAGCTTTCTTT.

This chain connects TRBV7-6 to TRBJ2-5; 12 positions agree with TRBD2. V shed 3 bases, J shed 7 bases, and the junction held 15 bases outside the gene matches. In germline, CDR1 is SGHVS, CDR2 FNYEAQ. This CDR3 contains 18 residues. This CDR3 reads CASSLSGTSGLITGTQYF. CDR3 in DNA: TGTGCCAGCAGCTTGTCCGGGACTAGCGGGCTTATCACGGGGACCCAGTACTTC.

The V and J genes are TRBV9 and TRBJ2-7; 7 bases are shared with TRBD2. The ends lost 0 bases at V and 2 bases at J; junction bases unmatched: 2. The germline V gene has CDR1 SGDLS and CDR2 YYNGEE. The CDR3 sequence is 14 residues long. CDR3 in amino acids: CASSVGAGAYEQYF. The DNA for the CDR3 is TGTGCCAGCAGCGTAGGTGCGGGGGCCTACGAGCAGTACTTC.

A single count supports this clone. One junction end disagrees with the germline gene, perhaps due to a read error. The chain combines TRBV7-7 with TRBJ2-2; 7 nucleotides match TRBD1. The CDR3 runs to 22 residues. Germline loops: CDR1 SSHAT, CDR2 FNYEAQ (reference sequence). The CDR3 spells CASSPGGPGGLFTDPNTGELFF. The CDR3 DNA is TGTGCTAGCAGCCCGGGTGGCCCAGGGGGTCTGTTCACCGACCCGAACACCGGGGAGCTGTTTTTT.

This clone is labeled as medium-sized. This sequence joins TRBV11-2 and TRBJ2-7; D remains unclear. Germline V gene lookup returns CDR1 SGHAT and CDR2 FQNNGV. Trimming stripped 6 bases from V and 2 bases from J, with 11 bases between. The CDR3 contains 13 residues. The CDR3 coding sequence is TGTGCCAGCAGGTTGAGTAGCACCTACGAGCAGTACTTC. It specifies CASRLSSTYEQYF.

The V call is TRBV4-2, the J call TRBJ2-1; 12 bases agree with TRBD2. The CDR3 runs to 20 residues. The V and J ends lost 0 bases and 8 bases, in that order; junction bases with no gene match: 17. Germline CDR1 LGHNA, CDR2 YNFKEQ. As DNA, the CDR3 is TGTGCCAGCAGCCAAGATCTAAGGAGACTAGCGGGAGACGGGTCACATGAGCAGTTCTTC. It encodes CASSQDLRRLAGDGSHEQFF.

CDR3 amino acids: CASSQVTGTGYEQYF. In DNA, the CDR3 is TGTGCCAGCAGCCAAGTGACAGGAACGGGCTACGAGCAGTACTTC. This chain joins TRBV4-2 and TRBJ2-7; a possible D gene is TRBD1 (6 bases). V lost 1 base and J lost 3, with 13 bases in between. The CDR3 totals 15 residues. CDR1 LGHNA and CDR2 YNFKEQ come from the germline V gene.

The rearrangement joins TRBV7-2 to TRBJ2-5; D possibly uses TRBD1 or TRBD2 (5 bases each). Germline CDR1 SGHTA, CDR2 FQGNSA. This CDR3 contains 12 residues. V was trimmed by 5 bases and J by 5 bases, leaving 9 bases between them. This chain's CDR3 is CASSLWGETQYF. CDR3 nucleotides: TGTGCCAGCAGCCTTTGGGGGGAGACCCAGTACTTC.

The CDR3 is CAVRAGSYEQYF. CDR3 in DNA: TGTGCCGTCCGAGCGGGGTCCTACGAGCAGTACTTC. This sequence joins TRBV10-3 and TRBJ2-7, with 7 bases aligning to TRBD2. The ends lost 11 bases at V and 1 base at J; junction bases unmatched: 5. This CDR3 has 12 residues. The germline V gene has CDR1 ENHRY and CDR2 SYGVKD.

V is TRBV27 and J is TRBJ1-2, with D maybe TRBD1 (5 bases). This CDR3 is 14 amino acids long. V was pared by 0 bases and J by 9 bases, with 14 bases between. Germline lookup yields CDR1 MNHEY and CDR2 SMNVEV (reference sequence). DNA for the CDR3: TGTGCCAGCAGTTTATCGGGGCAACACGTCCGCTACACCTTC. It codes for CASSLSGQHVRYTF.

The rearrangement links TRBV5-4 to TRBJ2-3; D is unclear. This CDR3 comprises 11 residues. Germline values: CDR1 SGHNT, CDR2 YYREEE (reference sequence). Trimming took off 0 bases at V and 5 bases at J, with 1 base between the two ends. The CDR3 bases are TGTGCCAGCAGCTTGGGAGATACGCAGTATTTT. This encodes CASSLGDTQYF.

The chain joins TRBV4-2 to TRBJ2-6, with D possibly matching TRBD2 (6 bases). This CDR3 is 17 amino acids long. From germline, CDR1 is LGHNA and CDR2 YNFKEQ. The V end was cut by 4 bases, the J end by 0 bases, with 13 bases between. CDR3 nucleotides: TGTGCCAGCAGCCCGTTGACGGGGGTCTCTGGGGCCAACGTCCTGACTTTC. Translation: CASSPLTGVSGANVLTF.

The chain uses TRBV4-1 and TRBJ2-5; 7 positions match TRBD2. The J segment lost 5 bases and the V segment lost 1 base, leaving 7 bases of the junction unmatched. Looked up from germline, CDR1 is MGHRA and CDR2 is YSYEKL. This CDR3 region has 15 residues. CDR3 in amino acids: CASSQVRRGGETQYF. In nucleotides, the CDR3 is TGCGCCAGCAGCCAAGTTAGGAGGGGAGGGGAGACCCAGTACTTC.

This rearrangement joins TRBV6-1 to TRBJ2-4, with 8 bases fitting TRBD2. Unmatched junction bases numbered 4, after V lost 3 bases and J lost 0 bases. CDR3 size: 16 residues. From germline, CDR1 is MNHNS and CDR2 SASEGT. CDR3 residues: CASSETLAGAKNIQYF. The CDR3 DNA is TGTGCCAGCAGTGAGACCCTAGCGGGAGCCAAAAACATTCAGTACTTC.